The 8 T cell receptor beta chains given below trace back to one sample, sequenced in a study of cytomegalovirus exposure and HLA in healthy donors (dated by TCRdb to about 2017). Libraries came from the immunoSEQ multiplex PCR assay. For the multiplex PCR, a mixture combining 60 forward primers for TCR Vbeta segments and 13 reverse primers for TCR Jbeta segments was used. Imported from immuneACCESS, the table was reduced by TCRdb to in-frame sequences with V and J called. These copies leave out some clones; in studies compared against another copy, an unresolved V gene accounts for under half, and the cause of the remainder is not known. The sample table records 150,000 to 200,000 clones; 77% of these occur just once. The top ten constitute 1.5% to 2% of the sample. Specimen: PBMCs. Every receptor here comes from a woman in her twenties or thirties in good health and CMV-seronegative.

The chain joins TRBV27 to TRBJ2-1; D might be TRBD2 (6 bases). There are 15 residues in the CDR3. V was trimmed by 8 bases and J by 0 bases, leaving 14 bases between them. Per germline, CDR1 MNHEY and CDR2 SMNVEV (reference sequence). CDR3 amino acids: CASSLAETSYNEQFF. The CDR3 nucleotides are TGTGCCAGCTCCTTAGCGGAGACCTCCTACAATGAGCAGTTCTTC.

The chain joins TRBV15 to TRBJ1-2; TRBD1 matches 7 bases. The CDR3 consists of 15 residues. Trimming took 3 bases from V and 3 from J; bases not matched to a gene: 7. Germline CDR1 and CDR2: LNHNV and YYDKDF (reference sequence). CDR3 nucleotide sequence: TGTGCCACCAGCAGTTACAGGGGAGTGGACTATGGCTACACCTTC. Translation: CATSSYRGVDYGYTF.

The chain joins TRBV13 to TRBJ2-7, with 9 nucleotides matching TRBD2. Per the germline V gene, CDR1 is PRHDT and CDR2 is FYEKMQ (reference sequence). J gave up 4 bases and V 7 bases, and 11 bases lay outside the gene matches. The CDR3 runs 15 residues. CDR3 in DNA: TGTGCCAGCATCCCCAGCGGGAGGCCGATTTACGAGCAGTACTTC. Amino acids: CASIPSGRPIYEQYF.

This chain uses TRBV19 with TRBJ2-3; tentatively, D is TRBD1 (5 bases). Germline values: CDR1 LNHDA, CDR2 SQIVND (reference sequence). The V end lost 4 bases, the J end lost 2 bases, and 7 bases lay between the germline ends. The CDR3 is made up of 13 amino acids. The CDR3 is CASSKGPTDTQYF. Written as DNA, the CDR3 is TGTGCCAGTAGTAAGGGGCCCACAGATACGCAGTATTTT.

The V call is TRBV28, the J call TRBJ1-5, with 9 bases identical to TRBD1. After removal of 6 bases from V and 4 bases from J, the junction contained 4 bases not matched to a gene. Per the germline V gene, CDR1 is MDHEN and CDR2 is SYDVKM. This CDR3 contains 14 residues. CDR3 nucleotides: TGTGCCAGCAGCTCGGGACAGGGTAATCAGCCCCAGCATTTT. Translated: CASSSGQGNQPQHF.

The rearrangement uses TRBV7-9 and TRBJ2-1; 8 nucleotides align to TRBD2. This CDR3 has 14 residues. V lost 3 bases, J lost 4 bases, and 2 bases stayed unmatched. Germline-derived CDR1 and CDR2 are SEHNR and FQNEAQ (reference sequence). CDR3 sequence: CASSFLAGYNEQFF. The CDR3 region has the DNA TGTGCCAGCAGCTTTCTAGCGGGTTACAATGAGCAGTTCTTC.

This clone was counted only a few times. Other nucleotide sequences in the sample specify the same CDR3. The chain has TRBV9 and TRBJ2-7, with D possibly being TRBD2 (6 bases). The length of the CDR3 is 14 residues. Germline V gene sequence: CDR1 SGDLS, CDR2 YYNGEE. Trimming took 0 bases from V and 2 from J, leaving 9 bases between them. The DNA for the CDR3 is TGTGCCAGCAGCGTAGGAGGAGGGACCTACGAGCAGTACTTC. The encoded protein is CASSVGGGTYEQYF.

This clone was seen a few times. The chain joins TRBV28 to TRBJ1-2, with TRBD1 as a possible D gene (6 bases). V lost 11 bases, J lost 2 bases, and 12 bases lay in between. This CDR3 has 12 residues. Looked up from germline, CDR1 is MDHEN and CDR2 is SYDVKM. This CDR3 reads CAGQTANYGYTF. CDR3 nucleotide sequence: TGTGCCGGACAGACAGCCAACTATGGCTACACCTTC.